This T cell receptor beta chain was documented in a study of T-cell memory formation after mild COVID-19. Findings and limits, study-wide: Pre-infection memory carried some responding clones, suggesting that cross-reactive memory joined. Clones that contracted clustered mainly in CM and EM if CD4+ and in EMRA if CD8+.

Of note for this clonotype: What it binds is unknown.

TCRdb re-analysed the 5' RACE reads in MiXCR, keeping a single row per CDR3 protein. This sample has 500,000 to 600,000 distinct CDR3 sequences, with about a sixth found just once. The CDR3 sequence is 15 residues long. Trimming removed 4 bases from V and 5 bases from J; junction bases left unmatched: 7. Per the germline V gene, CDR1 is KGHDR and CDR2 is SFDVKD. The source is an adult woman who had mild COVID-19 (a few samples of this study predate the infection). Cell type and time point are not known. Sequenced input: PBMCs or a T cell subset sorted from them (not recorded which). The chain links TRBV24-1 to TRBJ2-1; 7 positions agree with TRBD1. The CDR3 region is CATSERQGVHNEQFF. The CDR3 region has the DNA TGTGCCACCAGTGAGAGACAGGGTGTTCACAATGAGCAGTTCTTC.